This TCR beta chain appears in the sequencing data of a study of shared clonotypes between healthy human individuals. The J segment lost 2 bases and the V segment lost 4 bases, leaving 11 bases of the junction unmatched. CDR3 length: 16 amino acids. Per the germline V gene, CDR1 is SGHRS and CDR2 is YFSETQ. Only Caucasian adults living in Nashville, Tennessee made up the donor group. Into CD45RA+ naive and CD45RA-negative memory subsets, the CD4+ cells were split. Replicate sorted-subset PCRs were loaded with around 200 ng DNA, 25,000 to 30,000 T cell genomes. Libraries were prepared by immunoSEQ multiplex PCR; TCRdb keeps only in-frame clonotypes and omits some of them. In the table there are about 2.4 million clones, 93% of which are singletons.

Sequences were obtained from naive CD4+ T cells from PBMCs. Subset noted: CD45RA+ positively selected. The genes are TRBV5-1 and TRBJ2-5; 7 bases map to TRBD1. The TCR sequence derives from a man younger than 35 in good health. Some clones in this sample may be carry-over from other donors' samples. CDR3 nucleotide sequence: TGCGCCAGCAGCCCTAGGACAGGAGGTGGGCAAGAGACCCAGTACTTC. The encoded protein is CASSPRTGGGQETQYF.